The 8 T cell receptor beta chains presented below share a single source sample, sequenced in a study of T-cell reconstitution after alpha-beta-depleted transplantation in children. TCRbeta library preparation incorporated unique molecular identifiers. TCRdb reanalysed the PCR reads using MiXCR and keeps one entry per CDR3 protein. This table holds around 450,000 distinct CDR3 sequences, roughly a tenth found once. Sample: PBMCs, taken before TCRalphabeta/CD19-depleted stem cell transplant. These receptors all stem from a child aged 2-15 years with inherited bone marrow failure, due to receive a stem cell transplant.

This clonotype has at least ten counts. The chain employs TRBV10-2 and TRBJ2-1, with TRBD2 identical over 9 bases. Per germline, CDR1 WSHSY and CDR2 SAAADI. This CDR3 spans 13 amino acids. The junction had 8 bases not matched to a gene; V was cut back by 7 bases and J by 10 bases. The CDR3: CASTGGRVTEQFF. The CDR3 DNA follows: TGCGCCAGCACGGGCGGGAGGGTCACCGAGCAGTTCTTC.

The table lists this clonotype with many counts. The chain carries TRBV5-1 and TRBJ2-1; no clear D. Deletions cut 4 bases from V and 6 bases from J, with 17 bases between. Germline CDR1 is SGHRS and CDR2 is YFSETQ. This CDR3 is 15 amino acids long. CDR3 residues: CASSAIALGGNEQFF. The CDR3 DNA follows: TGCGCCAGCAGCGCAATCGCCTTAGGCGGCAATGAGCAGTTCTTC.

This clonotype was detected ten times or more. V usage is TRBV7-9 and J usage is TRBJ2-7; 11 bases are a match to TRBD1. V was pared by 5 bases and J by 3 bases, with 6 bases of the junction left unmatched. The CDR3 consists of 15 residues. Germline V gives CDR1 SEHNR, CDR2 FQNEAQ (reference sequence). The CDR3 coding sequence is TGTGCCAGCAGCCCTGGACAGGGGGCCATCTACGAGCAGTACTTC. Its translation is CASSPGQGAIYEQYF.

This sequence joins TRBV28 and TRBJ2-5; TRBD1 matches at 9 bases. The junction had 11 bases not matched to a gene; V was cut back by 5 bases and J by 1 base. Germline V gives CDR1 MDHEN, CDR2 SYDVKM. The CDR3 totals 17 residues. Here the CDR3 reads CASSSPMDRGFQETQYF. CDR3 DNA: TGTGCCAGCAGTAGCCCCATGGACAGGGGTTTCCAAGAGACCCAGTACTTC.

This clonotype was found many times. The J gene is TRBJ2-1, the V gene TRBV27, with TRBD2 matching over 7 bases. CDR1 and CDR2 from the germline V gene are MNHEY and SMNVEV (reference sequence). Trimming cost V 2 bases and J 3 bases; bases outside gene matches: 7. The CDR3 has 16 amino acids. The CDR3 DNA follows: TGTGCCAGCAGTTTAGGGGCGGGAGCCAACTACAATGAGCAGTTCTTC. Translation gives CASSLGAGANYNEQFF.

This clonotype came up many times. The chain is built from TRBV5-1 and TRBJ1-1, with TRBD1 matching 8 bases. CDR3 length equals 16 residues. V lost 1 base to trimming and J lost 3 bases; unmatched junction nucleotides: 8. The germline V gene has CDR1 SGHRS and CDR2 YFSETQ. CDR3 sequence: CASSLWGQARDTEAFF. The CDR3 nucleotides read TGCGCCAGCAGCTTGTGGGGACAGGCTCGGGACACTGAAGCTTTCTTT.

The rearrangement links TRBV11-2 to TRBJ1-2, with TRBD1 as a possible D gene (6 bases). The V gene lost 5 bases and the J gene lost 12 bases, with 16 bases spanning the gap. Germline CDR1 reads SGHAT; CDR2 reads FQNNGV. The CDR3 is 12 amino acids. DNA of the CDR3: TGTGCCAGCAGCCGCTCGTCCGGGGGCCACACCTTC. This sequence encodes CASSRSSGGHTF. Combining the CDR3 with reference TRBV11-2 and TRBJ1-2 gives the whole variable domain EAGVAQSPRYKIIEKRQSVAFWCNPISGHATLYWYQQILGQGPKLLIQFQNNGVVDDSQLPKDRFSAERLKGVDSTLKIQPAKLEDSAVYLCASSRSSGGHTFGSGTRLTVV.

The chain couples TRBV30 to TRBJ2-3, with 9 positions matching TRBD1. CDR1 is GTSNPN and CDR2 is SVGIG in the germline V gene (reference sequence). J lost 1 base, V lost 5 bases, and 4 bases had no gene match. This CDR3 is built from 14 residues. CDR3 bases: TGTGCCTGGGCACGGACAGGGGGCACAGATACGCAGTATTTT. It yields the protein CAWARTGGTDTQYF.